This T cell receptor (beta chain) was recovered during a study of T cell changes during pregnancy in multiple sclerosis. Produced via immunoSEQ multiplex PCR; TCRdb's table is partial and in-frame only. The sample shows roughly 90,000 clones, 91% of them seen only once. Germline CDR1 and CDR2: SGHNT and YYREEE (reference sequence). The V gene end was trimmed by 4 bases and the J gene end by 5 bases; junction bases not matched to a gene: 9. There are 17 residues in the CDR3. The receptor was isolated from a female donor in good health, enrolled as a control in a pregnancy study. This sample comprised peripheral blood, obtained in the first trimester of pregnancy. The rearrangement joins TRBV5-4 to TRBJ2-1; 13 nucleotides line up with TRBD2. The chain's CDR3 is CASSRLQLAGGDNEQFF. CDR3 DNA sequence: TGTGCCAGCAGCCGTCTTCAACTAGCGGGGGGGGACAATGAGCAGTTCTTC.